The clone carrying this T cell receptor beta chain showed up many times. What it binds is unknown. Investigators prepared the TCR beta libraries by applying iRepertoire HTBI primers and Arm-PCR of CDR3 regions. TCRdb itself ran the multiplex PCR reads through MiXCR, one entry per CDR3 protein. Of around 450,000 distinct CDR3 sequences in the sample, over 12% are singletons; the top ten hold over 7.5%. This record comes from a study of regulatory T cells in long-lasting Graves disease. Time point noted: newly diagnosed GD, antithyroid drugs for less than 3 months. Preparation of the TCR library used RNA extracted from PBMCs. Notes on the study in general: Persistent disease showed a preference for TRBV28, TRBJ1-2 and TRBJ2-5. TCR diversity was lower in persistent Graves' patients (versus newly diagnosed ones).

The CDR3 consists of 13 residues. CDR1 and CDR2 from the germline V gene are SNHLY and FYNNEI. V lost 1 base and J 5 bases, leaving 9 bases between the germline ends. This same sample was also part of a study on T cells in Graves' hyperthyroidism and ophthalmopathy.

This clonotype originated in a woman aged 40 to 50 with Graves disease. The V call is TRBV2, the J call TRBJ2-7; D not certain. The starting material was peripheral blood mononuclear cells (PBMCs), obtained at new diagnosis, from a patient treated with antithyroid drugs. The CDR3 loop reads CASSEVSRNEQYF. The CDR3 coding sequence is TGTGCCAGCAGTGAAGTCTCGCGGAACGAGCAGTACTTC.